A single sample gave rise to the 18 T cell receptor beta chains below, sequenced in a study of lymphopenia after photon versus proton radiotherapy. Some clones are missing from TCRdb's copy, which holds only in-frame ones; the method was immunoSEQ multiplex PCR. The sample includes more than 25,000 clones, more than 75% of them seen just once. The material sequenced was peripheral blood, taken from a patient treated with proton-based radiotherapy. These receptors were collected from an older woman with cholangiocarcinoma. Some clones in this sample may be carry-over from other donors' samples.

The chain's CDR3 is CATSRDSGQGNYGYTF. CDR3 nucleotide sequence: TGTGCCACCAGCAGAGATTCGGGACAGGGGAACTATGGCTACACCTTC. The chain has TRBV15 and TRBJ1-2, with 10 bases fitting TRBD1. CDR1 and CDR2 from the germline V gene are LNHNV and YYDKDF (reference sequence). CDR3 length: 16 amino acids. J lost 2 bases, V lost 0 bases, and 3 bases had no gene match.

The chain joins TRBV27 to TRBJ1-6; 11 nucleotides align to TRBD1. CDR1 is MNHEY, CDR2 SMNVEV, per germline (reference sequence). V trimming: 5 bases; J trimming: 6 bases; junction bases outside the gene matches: 6. The CDR3 has 16 residues. For the CDR3, the DNA is TGTGCCAGCAGTCCGGGGACAGGGGGTTTTAATTCACCCCTCCACTTT. It encodes CASSPGTGGFNSPLHF.

This clone occurred once. CDR3 loop: CASSQDGTRRPDGYTF. CDR3 nucleotide sequence: TGTGCCAGCAGCCAAGACGGCACCCGTCGTCCGGATGGCTACACCTTC. The chain couples TRBV14 to TRBJ1-2; D gene unclear. The CDR3 spans 16 residues. Germline CDR1 SGHDN, CDR2 FVKESK. Deletions cut 0 bases from V and 6 bases from J, with 17 bases between.

The V and J genes are TRBV19 and TRBJ1-2; a weak D match, TRBD1 (5 bases). The V and J ends lost 5 bases and 5 bases respectively, with 18 bases between them. From germline, CDR1 is LNHDA and CDR2 SQIVND (reference sequence). The CDR3 sequence is 15 residues long. The CDR3 bases are TGTGCCAGTAGTCCTCGAGACAGCTTTGGGTATGGCTACACCTTC. It is translated as CASSPRDSFGYGYTF.

This clone is a singleton in its sample. V gene TRBV15 combines with J gene TRBJ2-7, with TRBD2 as a possible D gene (6 bases). The CDR3 is 14 amino acids. The V and J ends lost 6 bases and 7 bases respectively, with 19 bases between them. Germline V gives CDR1 LNHNV, CDR2 YYDKDF (reference sequence). The chain's CDR3 is CATRALGAGGEQYF. The CDR3 DNA reads TGTGCCACCAGGGCACTAGGAGCTGGGGGGGAGCAGTACTTC.

The chain links TRBV2 to TRBJ2-5; D not certain. The CDR3 spans 14 residues. Germline CDR1 is SNHLY and CDR2 is FYNNEI. V shed 4 bases and J shed 5 bases, with 14 bases lying between them. CDR3 amino acids: CASSVQRPKETQYF. CDR3 DNA: TGTGCCAGCAGTGTACAGAGACCAAAGGAGACCCAGTACTTC. Filled out from reference TRBV2 and TRBJ2-5, the complete variable domain reads EPEVTQTPSHQVTQMGQEVILRCVPISNHLYFYWYRQILGQKVEFLVSFYNNEISEKSEIFDDQFSVERPDGSNFTLKIRSTKLEDSAMYFCASSVQRPKETQYFGPGTRLLVL.

The chain carries TRBV27 and TRBJ2-7, with D maybe TRBD1 (6 bases). Germline V gene data show CDR1 as MNHEY and CDR2 as SMNVEV (reference sequence). The germline V and J ends were trimmed by 0 bases and 2 bases, with 11 bases remaining between them. The CDR3 totals 15 residues. This CDR3 is CASSLSGGMAYEQYF. The CDR3 coding sequence is TGTGCCAGCAGTTTATCAGGGGGAATGGCCTACGAGCAGTACTTC.

Only one count was recorded for this clone. The V call is TRBV7-6, the J call TRBJ2-7; TRBD2 matches at 10 bases. Germline V gives CDR1 SGHVS, CDR2 FNYEAQ. The CDR3 is made up of 14 amino acids. V was pared by 5 bases and J by 3 bases, with 4 bases of the junction left unmatched. This CDR3 is CASSPSGGGYEQYF. CDR3 in DNA: TGTGCCAGCAGCCCTAGCGGGGGAGGCTACGAGCAGTACTTC.

V gene TRBV7-9 combines with J gene TRBJ1-6; tentative D call: TRBD1 (6 bases). V was clipped by 4 bases and J by 2 bases, with 12 bases between them. The CDR3 length is 16 residues. Germline V lookup: CDR1 SEHNR, CDR2 FQNEAQ (reference sequence). The CDR3 reads CASSSQDSPYNSPLHF. As DNA, the CDR3 is TGTGCCAGCAGCTCCCAGGACAGCCCCTATAATTCACCCCTCCACTTT.

The chain is built from TRBV2 and TRBJ1-3; D is undetermined. Trimming removed 4 bases from V and 0 bases from J, with 4 bases in between. Germline V gene data show CDR1 as SNHLY and CDR2 as FYNNEI. The CDR3 has 13 amino acids. The CDR3 region has the DNA TGTGCCAGCAGTGGACACTCTGGAAACACCATATATTTT. Protein product: CASSGHSGNTIYF.

This chain connects TRBV7-8 to TRBJ2-7; 7 bases align to TRBD1. Germline CDR1 is SGHVS and CDR2 is FQNEAQ. V lost 5 bases, J lost 4 bases, and 2 bases stayed unmatched. CDR3 size: 12 residues. The DNA of the CDR3 is TGTGCCAGCAGCATGGACAGGTACGAGCAGTACTTC. Translating it yields CASSMDRYEQYF.

V is TRBV7-2 and J is TRBJ2-1; the D gene is possibly TRBD1 (6 bases). The germline V gene has CDR1 SGHTA and CDR2 FQGNSA. This CDR3 is 16 amino acids long. With 2 bases removed from V and 5 bases from J, the gap between germline ends came to 16 bases. CDR3 loop: CASSLTRDKAHNEQFF. In DNA, the CDR3 is TGTGCCAGCAGCTTAACCCGGGACAAGGCCCACAATGAGCAGTTCTTC.

This clone was observed a single time. The chain has TRBV6-5 and TRBJ1-6, with 7 bases matching TRBD1. Germline values: CDR1 MNHEY, CDR2 SVGAGI. The CDR3 runs 15 residues. Unmatched junction bases numbered 3, after V lost 3 bases and J lost 4 bases. The CDR3 here is CASSYYRGYNSPLHF. The CDR3 DNA reads as TGTGCCAGCAGTTATTACAGGGGTTATAATTCACCCCTCCACTTT.

The J gene is TRBJ2-7, the V gene TRBV6-6; 8 bases align to TRBD1. CDR1 is MNHNY, CDR2 SVGAGI, per germline (reference sequence). Germline trimming cut 7 bases from V and 9 bases from J; bases unmatched to any gene: 14. This CDR3 is 14 amino acids long. CDR3 protein: CASTSGGQANSQYF. Here the CDR3 DNA reads TGTGCCAGCACCTCAGGGGGACAGGCTAATTCGCAGTACTTC.

The J gene is TRBJ1-1, the V gene TRBV6-6, with D unresolved. The V gene lost 4 bases and the J gene lost 6 bases, with 9 bases spanning the gap. Germline V CDR1 and CDR2: MNHNY, SVGAGI (reference sequence). This CDR3 region has 12 residues. CDR3 loop: CASSSTIAEAFF. The CDR3 DNA reads as TGTGCCAGCAGTTCCACTATCGCTGAAGCTTTCTTT.

This rearrangement joins TRBV9 to TRBJ2-2; D might be TRBD1 or TRBD2, each matching 5 bases. V was pared by 4 bases and J by 3 bases, with 10 bases between. Germline-derived CDR1 and CDR2 are SGDLS and YYNGEE. The CDR3 contains 14 residues. In nucleotides, the CDR3 is TGTGCCAGCAGCTCCCGGGGCGACACCGGGGAGCTGTTTTTT. Encoded protein: CASSSRGDTGELFF.

The chain is built from TRBV19 and TRBJ1-2; D not certain. The CDR3 extends over 15 amino acids. The V and J ends lost 6 bases and 4 bases respectively, with 18 bases between them. In germline, CDR1 is LNHDA, CDR2 SQIVND (reference sequence). Here the CDR3 DNA reads TGTGCCAGTAGCGACTTTCCTTTGGATGGCTATGGCTACACCTTC. Protein sequence: CASSDFPLDGYGYTF.

This chain connects TRBV9 to TRBJ2-7, with D perhaps TRBD2 (5 bases). The V gene's germline CDR1 is SGDLS and CDR2 YYNGEE. V lost 4 bases and J lost 0, with 17 bases in between. This CDR3 spans 16 amino acids. The CDR3 DNA follows: TGTGCCAGCAGCCAAGGTGGAGCGGTGAGCTCCTACGAGCAGTACTTC. Its protein is CASSQGGAVSSYEQYF.